A single T cell receptor beta chain is shown here with its context. Its antigen is not identified. This record comes from a study of blood T cells in healthy people across ages. Study overall: Per two T cells, about one barcoded beta molecule was captured through template switching. The study's findings and limits: Whereas aged donors had fewer naive CD4+ cells, long-lived donors had more of them and higher diversity. Calculation of diversity from one million T cells yielded estimates considered to be underestimates.

The CDR3 length is 16 residues. Per germline, CDR1 MNHEY and CDR2 SVGAGI. Trimming shortened V by 0 bases and J by 5 bases, and 16 bases separated the two germline ends. A J-beta primer mix and a sample-barcoded 5' primer were used in a second PCR of about 6 to 12 cycles. MiXCR, run by TCRdb on the 5' RACE reads, gives a single entry per CDR3 protein. The sample has more than 800,000 distinct CDR3 sequences, roughly 45% seen once. The chain has TRBV6-5 and TRBJ2-5; D uncertain. The clonotype comes from a woman aged 55 to 70 in good health. Sequenced sample: blood. The CDR3 region is CASSYSQGQARETQYF. CDR3 bases: TGTGCCAGCAGTTACTCTCAAGGCCAGGCTAGGGAGACCCAGTACTTC.